The 2 T cell receptor beta chains below were found in one sample sequenced in a study of blood T cells in healthy people across ages. Together with a sample-barcoded 5' primer, a J-beta primer mix was included in a second PCR lasting roughly 6 to 12 cycles. TCRdb analysed the 5' RACE reads with MiXCR anew, one entry per CDR3 protein. The sample lists approximately 2,000,000 distinct CDR3 sequences, about two fifths seen once, with approximately 22% in the top ten. The sequenced material came from blood. Receptors originate from a human donor in good health.

This chain links TRBV13 with TRBJ2-2; 8 bases map to TRBD2. The V gene end was trimmed by 5 bases and the J gene end by 4 bases; junction bases not matched to a gene: 3. The length of the CDR3 is 14 residues. In germline, CDR1 is PRHDT, CDR2 FYEKMQ (reference sequence). CDR3 nucleotide sequence: TGTGCCAGCAGCCTCGGGGGGGTCACCGGGGAGCTGTTTTTT. Its translation: CASSLGGVTGELFF.

A note on this clonotype: An end of the junction differs from the germline gene, which may be a read error. The chain carries TRBV4-3 and TRBJ1-6; no clear D gene. Germline loops: CDR1 LGHNA, CDR2 YSLEER. The CDR3 runs 15 residues. This chain's CDR3 is CAGSQDVRTNSPLHF. CDR3 DNA sequence: TGCGCCGGCAGCCAAGATGTCAGGACTAATTCACCCCTCCACTTT.